A single sample is the source of the 10 T cell receptor beta chains below, sequenced in a study of CD8+CD57+ T cells in acquired aplastic anemia. Sequencing involved patients with CD8+CD57+ cell expansion previously shown by flow cytometry. The template for TCR beta VDJ and CDR3 sequence profiling was genomic DNA. TCRdb re-called the reads with MiXCR, one entry per CDR3 protein. The sample records roughly 500,000 distinct CDR3 sequences, approximately 32% being singletons. The specimen sequenced was sorted CD4+, CD8+, or CD8+CD57+ T cells (not recorded which) from PBMCs. The receptors originated from a human donor with aplastic anemia.

The rearrangement joins TRBV7-9 to TRBJ2-1, with D perhaps assigned TRBD1 or TRBD2 (6 bases each). The CDR3 runs 13 residues. Trimming took off 7 bases at V and 7 bases at J, with 14 bases between the two ends. CDR1 SEHNR and CDR2 FQNEAQ come from the germline V gene (reference sequence). CDR3 protein: CASTHTGRNEQFF. CDR3 bases: TGTGCCAGCACCCATACAGGGAGGAATGAGCAGTTCTTC.

This clonotype came up many times. The chain has TRBV15 and TRBJ2-4, with D possibly being TRBD1 (6 bases). Germline assignment: CDR1 LNHNV and CDR2 YYDKDF (reference sequence). This CDR3 has 16 residues. V dropped 0 bases and J dropped 3 bases, with 12 bases sitting between them. The CDR3 is CATSRDHTGSKNIQYF. CDR3 DNA: TGTGCCACCAGCAGAGACCACACAGGGAGCAAAAACATTCAGTACTTC.

Concerning this clonotype itself: With a much larger clone just one base away, this may be a read error. Without the conserved terminal phenylalanine or tryptophan, this CDR3 likely stems from a read error. The chain combines TRBV7-2 with TRBJ2-2; D is undetermined. The CDR3 loop spans 13 amino acids. Trimming stripped 1 base from V and 7 bases from J, with 7 bases between. The V gene's germline CDR1 is SGHTA and CDR2 FQGNSA. The CDR3 DNA sequence: TGTGCCAGCAGCTTAGTAGGGATCGGGGAGCTGTTTTCT. This sequence encodes CASSLVGIGELFS.

This clonotype was counted many times. The genes are TRBV20-1 and TRBJ2-7; tentatively, D is TRBD2 (5 bases). The CDR3 spans 14 residues. V lost 2 bases, J lost 7 bases, and 18 bases lay in between. CDR1 and CDR2 (germline): DFQATT, SNEGSKA (reference sequence). The CDR3 coding sequence is TGCAGTGCTAGAAAGGACTCCATATCGCGAGAGCAGTACTTC. It specifies CSARKDSISREQYF.

This chain connects TRBV2 to TRBJ2-2; 13 bases agree with TRBD2. Trimming took 6 bases from V and 6 from J; bases not matched to a gene: 4. This CDR3 spans 15 amino acids. Per germline, CDR1 SNHLY and CDR2 FYNNEI. CDR3: CASRGLAGEAGELFF. The CDR3 DNA reads TGTGCCAGCAGAGGACTAGCGGGAGAGGCCGGGGAGCTGTTTTTT.

In its sample, this clonotype was seen a few times. This CDR3 fails to terminate in the conserved phenylalanine or tryptophan, so it likely reflects a read error. The gene calls are TRBV5-6 and TRBJ1-6; D uncertain. CDR1 is SGHDT and CDR2 is YYEEEE in the germline V gene. The CDR3 runs to 15 residues. Trimming stripped 5 bases from V and 10 bases from J, with 19 bases between. CDR3 loop: CASRSRMGFLSPLHL. The CDR3 DNA sequence: TGTGCCAGCAGAAGCCGAATGGGGTTCTTGTCACCCCTCCACCTT.

The V call is TRBV3-1, the J call TRBJ2-7, with 10 nucleotides matching TRBD2. V trimming: 4 bases; J trimming: 0 bases; junction bases outside the gene matches: 3. From germline, CDR1 is LGHDT and CDR2 YNNKEL (reference sequence). This CDR3 region has 15 residues. CDR3 DNA sequence: TGTGCCAGCAGCCCAACTAGCGGGGCCTCCTACGAGCAGTACTTC. It codes for CASSPTSGASYEQYF.

The chain joins TRBV7-8 to TRBJ2-7; possible D gene TRBD1, 5 bases. Per the germline V gene, CDR1 is SGHVS and CDR2 is FQNEAQ. V lost 8 bases and J lost 3, with 14 bases in between. The CDR3 is 13 amino acids. CDR3: CASSPSDIYEQYF. The CDR3 bases are TGTGCCAGCTCACCATCGGACATCTACGAGCAGTACTTC. Variable domain in full (rest from reference TRBV7-8 and TRBJ2-7): GAGVSQSPRYKVAKRGQDVALRCDPISGHVSLFWYQQALGQGPEFLTYFQNEAQLDKSGLPSDRFFAERPEGSVSTLKIQRTQQEDSAVYLCASSPSDIYEQYFGPGTRLTVT.

The chain links TRBV12-3 or TRBV12-4 to TRBJ1-2, with a weak D call TRBD1 (6 bases). The CDR3 contains 14 residues. Trimming removed 5 bases at V and 8 bases at J, with 18 bases between. DNA for the CDR3: TGTGCCAGCAGTCCGGCTGGGGGGCAGGAAGGCTACACCTTC. Its translation: CASSPAGGQEGYTF.

The CDR3 DNA reads TGCAGTGCGGGAACTAGCGGATCCTACAATGAGCAGTTCTTC. It translates to CSAGTSGSYNEQFF. The chain couples TRBV20-1 to TRBJ2-1, with TRBD2 matching 8 bases. Germline CDR1 is DFQATT and CDR2 is SNEGSKA (reference sequence). This CDR3 spans 14 amino acids. V dropped 6 bases and J dropped 1; count of bases not matched to a gene: 5.